This T cell receptor beta chain was captured in a study of identifying expanded T cells in peripheral blood. General study findings and limits: Over about two and four weeks, about 15 and 19 clones changed, versus approximately 1.2 between replicates.

TCRdb's copy holds only in-frame clones and misses some; the assay was immunoSEQ multiplex PCR. Among 60,000 or so clones listed, around four fifths were seen once. The CDR3 totals 14 residues. J lost 6 bases, V lost 4 bases, and 6 bases had no gene match. Per the germline V gene, CDR1 is SGHAT and CDR2 is FQNNGV. Concerning this clone: Its cognate antigen is unknown.

The sequence came from a person aged 18 to 75 in good health. Sequencing used blood. The genes are TRBV11-2 and TRBJ2-5; 9 nucleotides line up with TRBD1. The CDR3 coding sequence is TGTGCCAGCAGCTCCGGGACAGGGATAAAGACCCAGTACTTC. Its protein is CASSSGTGIKTQYF.